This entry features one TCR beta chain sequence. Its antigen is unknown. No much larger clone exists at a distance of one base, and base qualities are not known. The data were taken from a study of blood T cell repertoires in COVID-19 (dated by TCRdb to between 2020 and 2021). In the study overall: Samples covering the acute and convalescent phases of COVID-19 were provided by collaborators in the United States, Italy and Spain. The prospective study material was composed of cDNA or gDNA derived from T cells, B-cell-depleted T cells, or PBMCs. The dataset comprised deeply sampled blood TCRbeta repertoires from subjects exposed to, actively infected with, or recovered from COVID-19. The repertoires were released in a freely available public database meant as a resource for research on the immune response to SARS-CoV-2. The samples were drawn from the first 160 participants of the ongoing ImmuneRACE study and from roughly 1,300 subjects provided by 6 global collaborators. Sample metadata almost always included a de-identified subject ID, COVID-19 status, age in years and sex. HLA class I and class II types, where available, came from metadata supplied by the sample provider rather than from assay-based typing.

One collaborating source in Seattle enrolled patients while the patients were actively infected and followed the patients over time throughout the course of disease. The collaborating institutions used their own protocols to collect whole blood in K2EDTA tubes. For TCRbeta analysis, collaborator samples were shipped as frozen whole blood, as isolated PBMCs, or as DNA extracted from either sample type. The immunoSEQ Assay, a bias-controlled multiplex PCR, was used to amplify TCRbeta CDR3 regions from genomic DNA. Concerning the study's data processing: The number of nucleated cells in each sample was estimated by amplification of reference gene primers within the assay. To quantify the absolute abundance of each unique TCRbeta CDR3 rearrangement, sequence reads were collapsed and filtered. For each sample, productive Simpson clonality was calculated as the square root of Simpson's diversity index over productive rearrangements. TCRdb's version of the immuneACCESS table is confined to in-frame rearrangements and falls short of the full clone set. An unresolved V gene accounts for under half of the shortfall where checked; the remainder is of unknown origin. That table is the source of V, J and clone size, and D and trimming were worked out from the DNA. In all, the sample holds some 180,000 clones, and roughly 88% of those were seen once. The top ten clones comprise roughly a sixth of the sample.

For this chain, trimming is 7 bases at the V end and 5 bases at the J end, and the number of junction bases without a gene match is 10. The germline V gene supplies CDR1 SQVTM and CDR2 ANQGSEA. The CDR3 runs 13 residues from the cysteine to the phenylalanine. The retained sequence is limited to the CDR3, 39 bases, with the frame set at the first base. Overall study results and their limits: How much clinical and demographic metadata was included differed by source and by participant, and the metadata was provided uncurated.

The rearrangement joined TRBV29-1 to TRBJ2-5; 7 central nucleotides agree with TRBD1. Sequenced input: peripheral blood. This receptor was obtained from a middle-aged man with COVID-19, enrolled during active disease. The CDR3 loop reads CSGAGTARETQYF. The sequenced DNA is TGCAGCGGCGCCGGGACAGCTCGGGAGACCCAGTACTTC.